The table lists the clone carrying this TCR beta chain with a few counts. Its antigen is unidentified. These data originate in a study of T-cell memory formation after mild COVID-19. Study-level information: Clustering of TCRs was largely donor specific.

Researchers used 5'RACE with constant-segment primers to make TCR alpha and TCR beta cDNA libraries that carry sample barcodes and UMIs. TCRdb re-analysed the 5' RACE reads in MiXCR, keeping a single row per CDR3 protein. The sample records roughly 100,000 distinct CDR3 sequences, about 18% being singletons. Study results and limitations: Contracting CD8+ clones were enriched in EMRA, CD4+ mainly in CM and EM. Pre-infection memory showed some responding clones, and this suggested that cross-reactive memory joined.

Looked up from germline, CDR1 is SGHNT and CDR2 is YENEEA. The CDR3 consists of 13 residues. With V trimmed by 4 bases and J by 5 bases, 5 bases remained unmatched. Specimen: PBMCs or a T cell subset sorted from them (not recorded which). The chain joins TRBV11-3 to TRBJ2-7; 7 positions agree with TRBD1. This receptor was obtained from an adult woman who had mild COVID-19 (a few samples of this study predate the infection). Cell type and time point are not known. As DNA, the CDR3 is TGTGCCAGCAGCTCGAGACAGGGCGACGAGCAGTACTTC. As protein: CASSSRQGDEQYF. Based on the CDR3 plus reference TRBV11-3 and TRBJ2-7, the full variable domain is EAGVVQSPRYKIIEKKQPVAFWCNPISGHNTLYWYLQNLGQGPELLIRYENEEAVDDSQLPKDRFSAERLKGVDSTLKIQPAELGDSAVYLCASSSRQGDEQYFGPGTRLTVT.